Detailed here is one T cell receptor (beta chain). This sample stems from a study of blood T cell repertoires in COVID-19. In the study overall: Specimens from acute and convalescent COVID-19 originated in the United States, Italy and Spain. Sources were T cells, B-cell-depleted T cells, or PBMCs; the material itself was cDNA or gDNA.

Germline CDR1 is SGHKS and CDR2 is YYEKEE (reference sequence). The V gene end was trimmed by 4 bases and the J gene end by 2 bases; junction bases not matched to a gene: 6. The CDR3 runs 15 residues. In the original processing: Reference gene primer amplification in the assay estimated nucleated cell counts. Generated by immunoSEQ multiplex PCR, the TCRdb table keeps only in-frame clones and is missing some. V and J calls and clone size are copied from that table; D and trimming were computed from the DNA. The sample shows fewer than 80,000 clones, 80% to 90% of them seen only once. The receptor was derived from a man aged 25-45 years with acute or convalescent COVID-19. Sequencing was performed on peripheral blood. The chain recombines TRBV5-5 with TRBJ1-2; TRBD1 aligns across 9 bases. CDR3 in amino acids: CASSRGQGTNYGYTF. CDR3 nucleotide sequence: TGTGCCAGCAGCAGAGGACAGGGGACAAACTATGGCTACACCTTC.